The rows below give T cell receptor beta chains drawn from one sample of a study of CD8+CD57+ T cells in acquired aplastic anemia. TCRdb independently ran MiXCR on the reads; one entry per CDR3 protein. The sample comprises approximately 130,000 distinct CDR3 sequences, over 30% of which are singletons, and 2% to 3% rests with the top ten. The sample was sorted CD4+, CD8+, or CD8+CD57+ T cells (not recorded which) from PBMCs. Every receptor here comes from a human donor with aplastic anemia. The CDR3 runs from the conserved cysteine through the conserved F or W. D genes are given only for firm matches. Clone size, where shown, is once, few, many, or a class for clones that have expanded.

v_call: TRBV13; clone_size: .; d_call: TRBD1; j_call: TRBJ2-1; cdr3_nt: TGTGCCAGCAGCTTGGGACAGGGTAAGGGTGAGCAGTTCTTC; cdr3_aa: CASSLGQGKGEQFF
v_call: TRBV10-3; clone_size: .; d_call: .; j_call: TRBJ1-2; cdr3_nt: TGTGCCATCAGTGAGTCGGCACGGGCCATCTATGGCTACACCTTC; cdr3_aa: CAISESARAIYGYTF
v_call: TRBV28; clone_size: few; d_call: .; j_call: TRBJ2-7; cdr3_nt: TGTGCCAGCAGTTCGGGACCCAACCAGCAGTACTTC; cdr3_aa: CASSSGPNQQYF
v_call: TRBV6-1; clone_size: many; d_call: .; j_call: TRBJ1-3; cdr3_nt: TGTGCCAGCAGACCTGACATTGACGGAGGAAACACCATATATTTT; cdr3_aa: CASRPDIDGGNTIYF
v_call: TRBV12-3/TRBV12-4; clone_size: many; d_call: .; j_call: TRBJ1-1; cdr3_nt: TGTGCCAGCAGTTTTGGAAGGCCTAAGGGGAACACTGAAGCTTTCTTT; cdr3_aa: CASSFGRPKGNTEAFF
v_call: TRBV7-8; clone_size: many; d_call: .; j_call: TRBJ2-5; cdr3_nt: TGTGCCAGCAGCTTGGGACGGAAACAAGAGACCCAGTACTTC; cdr3_aa: CASSLGRKQETQYF
v_call: TRBV12-3/TRBV12-4; clone_size: .; d_call: .; j_call: TRBJ2-3; cdr3_nt: TGTGCCAGCAGTCCGCGACAGGACACAGATACGCAGTATTTT; cdr3_aa: CASSPRQDTDTQYF
v_call: TRBV29-1; clone_size: .; d_call: TRBD1; j_call: TRBJ1-6; cdr3_nt: TGCAGCGTGTCGGACAGGGGAAATTCACCCCTCCACTTT; cdr3_aa: CSVSDRGNSPLHF
v_call: TRBV10-3; clone_size: .; d_call: .; j_call: TRBJ2-2; cdr3_nt: TGTGCCATCACGGACGGGGGATCCGGGGAGCTGTTTTTT; cdr3_aa: CAITDGGSGELFF
v_call: TRBV5-1; clone_size: .; d_call: TRBD1; j_call: TRBJ1-6; cdr3_nt: TGCGCCAGCAGCCCTGGACAGGGGGCATCCTATAATTCACCCCTCCACTTT; cdr3_aa: CASSPGQGASYNSPLHF
v_call: TRBV7-3; clone_size: few; d_call: .; j_call: TRBJ2-5; cdr3_nt: TGTGCCAGCAGCCCGGCGGGACGGGGAGAGACCCAGTACTTC; cdr3_aa: CASSPAGRGETQYF
v_call: TRBV20-1; clone_size: .; d_call: TRBD1; j_call: TRBJ2-4; cdr3_nt: TGCAGTGCGAACCCGGAGGACAGGGATGACATTCAGTACTTC; cdr3_aa: CSANPEDRDDIQYF
v_call: TRBV25-1; clone_size: .; d_call: .; j_call: TRBJ1-1; cdr3_nt: TGTGCCAGCAGCCCATTGGGGGGTGGTACTGAAGCTTTCTTT; cdr3_aa: CASSPLGGGTEAFF
v_call: TRBV2; clone_size: .; d_call: TRBD1; j_call: TRBJ1-1; cdr3_nt: TGTGCCAGCAGGATAGGACAGGGAGACACTGAAGCTTTCTTT; cdr3_aa: CASRIGQGDTEAFF
v_call: TRBV3-1; clone_size: many; d_call: .; j_call: TRBJ1-2; cdr3_nt: TGTGCCAGCAGCCAAGATACAAGGGGGGCCTACTTTGGCTACACCTTC; cdr3_aa: CASSQDTRGAYFGYTF
v_call: TRBV6-2/TRBV6-3; clone_size: few; d_call: .; j_call: TRBJ2-3; cdr3_nt: TGTGCCAGCAGTTCCACGTTTGGGTGGGGGGCAACAGATACGCAGTATTTT; cdr3_aa: CASSSTFGWGATDTQYF
v_call: TRBV20-1; clone_size: .; d_call: TRBD2; j_call: TRBJ2-3; cdr3_nt: TGCAGTGCTGTTAGCGGGGGGGCCACAGATACGCAGTATTTT; cdr3_aa: CSAVSGGATDTQYF
v_call: TRBV9; clone_size: few; d_call: .; j_call: TRBJ1-1; cdr3_nt: TGTGCCAGCAGCCTCCCCCCCGAGGGCCTTAACACTGAAGCTTTCTTT; cdr3_aa: CASSLPPEGLNTEAFF
v_call: TRBV25-1; clone_size: .; d_call: .; j_call: TRBJ1-1; cdr3_nt: TGTGCCAGCAGTGAAGGGGTCGCTAATGGGGGTTTCTTT; cdr3_aa: CASSEGVANGGFF
v_call: TRBV20-1; clone_size: many; d_call: .; j_call: TRBJ1-5; cdr3_nt: TGCAGTGCTTTTACAGGGAATCAGCCCCAGCATTTT; cdr3_aa: CSAFTGNQPQHF